Listed below are T cell receptor beta chains from one sample, sequenced in a study of post-analysis software for immune sequencing data. MiXCR, run by TCRdb on the PCR reads, gives a single entry per CDR3 protein. The sample holds roughly 800,000 distinct CDR3 sequences, less than 35% seen once. The sample taken for sequencing was blood. These receptors came from a girl aged 5-17 years with multiple sclerosis. Each CDR3 is given with its conserved first and last residue. D genes are given only for firm matches. Clone size appears in some rows only: once, few, many, or a class for an expanded clone.

DNA: TGCAGCGTCTGGACAGGGGTCATGAACACTGAAGCTTTCTTT; CDR3: CSVWTGVMNTEAFF; size: .; D: TRBD1; V: TRBV29-1; J: TRBJ1-1
DNA: TGCGCCAGCAGCACACAGGGGACTGTGGGCTCCTGCAATGAGCAGTTCTTC; CDR3: CASSTQGTVGSCNEQFF; size: few; D: .; V: TRBV5-1; J: TRBJ2-1
DNA: TGCAGTGCTAGATCCACTAGCGGGAGAAACTACAATGAGCAGTTCTTC; CDR3: CSARSTSGRNYNEQFF; size: few; D: TRBD2; V: TRBV20-1; J: TRBJ2-1
DNA: TGTGCCAGCAGCTTGGCCCTAGCGGGGGGGCTCAGCCTAACAATGAGGCAGTTCTTC; CDR3: CASSLALAGGLSLTMRQFF; size: few; D: TRBD2; V: TRBV5-5; J: TRBJ2-1
DNA: TGCAGCGTCGAAGGTCTAGCGGGGGCCGCGAACACCGGGGAGCTGTTTTTT; CDR3: CSVEGLAGAANTGELFF; size: few; D: TRBD2; V: TRBV29-1; J: TRBJ2-2
DNA: TGTGCCAGCAGCCCTGGCCGGGGATTTAGCTCCTACAATGAGCAGTTCTTC; CDR3: CASSPGRGFSSYNEQFF; size: few; D: .; V: TRBV7-2; J: TRBJ2-1
DNA: TGTGCCAGCAGCCACGGGGAAGAGGCCCAGTACTTC; CDR3: CASSHGEEAQYF; size: few; D: .; V: TRBV28; J: TRBJ2-5
DNA: TGCAGTGCTACACCCGGGACTAGCGGGGGAAGGAAGGGAGAGACCCAGTACTTC; CDR3: CSATPGTSGGRKGETQYF; size: few; D: TRBD2; V: TRBV20-1; J: TRBJ2-5
DNA: TGCGCCAGCAGCTTGGTGGGGGGCTTCAACAATGGGCAGTTCTTC; CDR3: CASSLVGGFNNGQFF; size: .; D: .; V: TRBV5-1; J: TRBJ2-1
DNA: TGTGCCAGCAGTTTACGAGACATTGAAGCTTTCTTT; CDR3: CASSLRDIEAFF; size: .; D: .; V: TRBV12-3/TRBV12-4; J: TRBJ1-1
DNA: TGTGCCAGCAGTTACTCGGGGACAGGTGAAAAACTGTTTTTT; CDR3: CASSYSGTGEKLFF; size: once; D: TRBD1; V: TRBV6-6; J: TRBJ1-4
DNA: TGTGCCAGCAGCTTCAGCGGGGCTGGCTACACCTTC; CDR3: CASSFSGAGYTF; size: .; D: .; V: TRBV7-9; J: TRBJ1-2
DNA: TGCAGCGTTGAAGATACCACAGGGTACGGTGGCTACACCTTC; CDR3: CSVEDTTGYGGYTF; size: few; D: .; V: TRBV29-1; J: TRBJ1-2
DNA: TGCGCCAGCAGCCCATTGACTAGCGGGAGGGCCGGCAATGAGCAGTTCTTC; CDR3: CASSPLTSGRAGNEQFF; size: few; D: TRBD2; V: TRBV5-1; J: TRBJ2-1
DNA: TGTGCCAGCAGCCGTGGACAGGGTTTAGAAAAACTGTTTTTT; CDR3: CASSRGQGLEKLFF; size: .; D: TRBD1; V: TRBV7-2; J: TRBJ1-4
DNA: TGCGCCAGCAGCCAAGATCTTAGGGGTATGAACGAGCAGTACTTC; CDR3: CASSQDLRGMNEQYF; size: .; D: .; V: TRBV4-3; J: TRBJ2-7
DNA: TGTGCCAGCAGTACGCCCGGGGGGCTGGGGGGTCAGCCCCAGCATTTT; CDR3: CASSTPGGLGGQPQHF; size: few; D: .; V: TRBV6-1; J: TRBJ1-5
DNA: TGTGCCAGCAGCTTTCCCACCCAGGACAGGCGGAATGAGCAGTTCTTC; CDR3: CASSFPTQDRRNEQFF; size: .; D: TRBD1; V: TRBV12-3/TRBV12-4; J: TRBJ2-1
DNA: TGTGCCAGCAGCTTAGGCCCCGGGGGGTACGCAGATACGCAGTATTTT; CDR3: CASSLGPGGYADTQYF; size: .; D: TRBD2; V: TRBV13; J: TRBJ2-3
DNA: TGCAGTGCTTTCTCCCCCCTGTCGGGGGCAAACGAGCAGTACTTC; CDR3: CSAFSPLSGANEQYF; size: .; D: .; V: TRBV20-1; J: TRBJ2-7
DNA: TGCAGTGCTAGGTTACAGTTCCAAGAGACCCAGTACTTC; CDR3: CSARLQFQETQYF; size: .; D: .; V: TRBV20-1; J: TRBJ2-5
DNA: TGCAGCGTTGTTCCCCTTGGAGGGGCCGGGCAGTTCTTC; CDR3: CSVVPLGGAGQFF; size: few; D: .; V: TRBV29-1; J: TRBJ2-1
DNA: TGCAGTGCTAGAGATCGCCAGGCGAACACTGAAGCTTTCTTT; CDR3: CSARDRQANTEAFF; size: .; D: .; V: TRBV20-1; J: TRBJ1-1
DNA: TGTGCCAGCAGTTTTACTAGCTCAGTCCCAGATACGCAGTATTTT; CDR3: CASSFTSSVPDTQYF; size: .; D: .; V: TRBV7-2; J: TRBJ2-3
DNA: TGTGCCAGCAGCCGACGACTAGCGGGGGAGCAAGAGACCCAGTACTTC; CDR3: CASSRRLAGEQETQYF; size: few; D: TRBD2; V: TRBV4-2; J: TRBJ2-5
DNA: TGTGCCATCAGTGAGATGGGGGAGAGGCAGTTCTTC; CDR3: CAISEMGERQFF; size: .; D: .; V: TRBV10-3; J: TRBJ2-1
DNA: TGTGCCATCAGGAGGACAGGGCAAACTTTCTTT; CDR3: CAIRRTGQTFF; size: few; D: TRBD1; V: TRBV10-3; J: TRBJ1-1
DNA: TGTGCCACCAGTAGACCGACGGGGAACCAAGAGACCCAGTACTTC; CDR3: CATSRPTGNQETQYF; size: few; D: .; V: TRBV24-1; J: TRBJ2-5
DNA: TGTGCCCGCAGCGGAAGGAGTGGGACCAATGAGCAGTTCTTC; CDR3: CARSGRSGTNEQFF; size: .; D: .; V: TRBV7-2; J: TRBJ2-1
DNA: TGCGCCAGCAGCTTGGCGTTTGGAGCCTCGGCCACTGAAGCTTTCTTT; CDR3: CASSLAFGASATEAFF; size: .; D: .; V: TRBV5-1; J: TRBJ1-1
DNA: TGTGCCAGCAGCCCGATCCAGCGGGAGAGCAGAGATACGCAGTATTTT; CDR3: CASSPIQRESRDTQYF; size: .; D: TRBD2; V: TRBV7-6; J: TRBJ2-3
DNA: TGTGCCACCAGCAGAGATGAGCAGGCCTCCTACGAGCAGTACTTC; CDR3: CATSRDEQASYEQYF; size: .; D: .; V: TRBV15; J: TRBJ2-7
DNA: TGTGCCAGCGTCAGGACTAGCGCGGATACGCAGTATTTT; CDR3: CASVRTSADTQYF; size: few; D: TRBD2; V: TRBV28; J: TRBJ2-3
DNA: TGTGCCAGCAGTCCCCTGGTCTGGGGTTCCCTCACTATCACAGATACGCAGTATTTT; CDR3: CASSPLVWGSLTITDTQYF; size: few; D: .; V: TRBV27; J: TRBJ2-3
DNA: TGCAGCGCCCCCCCTCCGGACAGGGGGTTGGAGACCCAGTACTTC; CDR3: CSAPPPDRGLETQYF; size: once; D: TRBD1; V: TRBV29-1; J: TRBJ2-5
DNA: TGTGCCAGCAGTCTGGACAGGCCAACTAATGAAAAACTGTTTTTT; CDR3: CASSLDRPTNEKLFF; size: .; D: TRBD1; V: TRBV6-5; J: TRBJ1-4
DNA: TGTGCCTGCAGTCGAGGGGAGCAGTTCTTC; CDR3: CACSRGEQFF; size: .; D: .; V: TRBV28; J: TRBJ2-1
DNA: TGTGCCAGCAGCCCCACTGGGGCAGTCTATGGCTACACCTTC; CDR3: CASSPTGAVYGYTF; size: .; D: .; V: TRBV4-2; J: TRBJ1-2
DNA: TGTGCCACCAGCAGAGATACTGTTCCTGGAAACACCATATATTTT; CDR3: CATSRDTVPGNTIYF; size: .; D: .; V: TRBV15; J: TRBJ1-3
DNA: TGCGCCAGCAGCTACAGACAGCCCTGGTCAGATACGCAGTATTTT; CDR3: CASSYRQPWSDTQYF; size: .; D: .; V: TRBV5-1; J: TRBJ2-3
DNA: TGTGCCAGCGGCAGGGGTGTTGTTGGGGCCGGCAATGAGCAGTTCTTC; CDR3: CASGRGVVGAGNEQFF; size: .; D: .; V: TRBV2; J: TRBJ2-1
DNA: TGCAGTACCGGGACTAGACAAAACAATGAGCAGTTCTTC; CDR3: CSTGTRQNNEQFF; size: .; D: TRBD2; V: TRBV20-1; J: TRBJ2-1
DNA: TGTGCCTGGAGTCCCATCGGGACCACTGGCACAGATACGCAGTATTTT; CDR3: CAWSPIGTTGTDTQYF; size: .; D: .; V: TRBV30; J: TRBJ2-3
DNA: TGCAGTCCTCGACAGGGGGGCAACGAGCAGTACTTC; CDR3: CSPRQGGNEQYF; size: .; D: TRBD1; V: TRBV20-1; J: TRBJ2-7
DNA: TGTGCCAGCAGCCCGAGACAGGGGAAAGAGACCCAGTACTTC; CDR3: CASSPRQGKETQYF; size: .; D: TRBD1; V: TRBV5-6; J: TRBJ2-5
DNA: TGTGCCAGCAGCCCTCCGATATATGGCTACACCTTC; CDR3: CASSPPIYGYTF; size: few; D: .; V: TRBV7-2; J: TRBJ1-2
DNA: TGTGCCATCAGCGACATCCCCGGACGAGAGACCCAGTACTTC; CDR3: CAISDIPGRETQYF; size: few; D: .; V: TRBV10-3; J: TRBJ2-5
DNA: TGTGCCAGCAGTGAACGGGGGGAAAAACTGTTTTTT; CDR3: CASSERGEKLFF; size: few; D: .; V: TRBV2; J: TRBJ1-4
DNA: TGTGCCAGCAGCCAGGACGACATAGATACGCAGTATTTT; CDR3: CASSQDDIDTQYF; size: .; D: .; V: TRBV4-2; J: TRBJ2-3
DNA: TGCGCCAGCAGCCTCCAGACAGGGAACACCGGGGAGCTGTTTTTT; CDR3: CASSLQTGNTGELFF; size: .; D: .; V: TRBV5-1; J: TRBJ2-2
DNA: TGCAGTGCTAGATTGACACTAGCGGGAGGCAATGAGCAGTTCTTC; CDR3: CSARLTLAGGNEQFF; size: .; D: TRBD2; V: TRBV20-1; J: TRBJ2-1
DNA: TGCGCCAGCAGCTTGGGCCTCGGACTAGCGGACACAGATACGCAGTATTTT; CDR3: CASSLGLGLADTDTQYF; size: .; D: TRBD2; V: TRBV5-1; J: TRBJ2-3
DNA: TGTGCCAGCAGCCAACTAGCGGGGGGTTACGGCAAAAACATTCAGTACTTC; CDR3: CASSQLAGGYGKNIQYF; size: .; D: TRBD2; V: TRBV3-1; J: TRBJ2-4
DNA: TGCGCCAGCAGCTTGGAGGGTCAGCCACAAGAGACCCAGTACTTC; CDR3: CASSLEGQPQETQYF; size: few; D: .; V: TRBV5-1; J: TRBJ2-5